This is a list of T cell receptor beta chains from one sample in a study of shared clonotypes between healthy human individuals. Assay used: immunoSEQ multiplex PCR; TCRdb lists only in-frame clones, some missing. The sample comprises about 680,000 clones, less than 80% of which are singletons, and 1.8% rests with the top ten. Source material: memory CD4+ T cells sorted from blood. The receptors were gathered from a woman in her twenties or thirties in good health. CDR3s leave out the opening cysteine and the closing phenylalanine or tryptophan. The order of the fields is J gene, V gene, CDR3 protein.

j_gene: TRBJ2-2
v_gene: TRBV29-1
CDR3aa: SVDRGRTGELF

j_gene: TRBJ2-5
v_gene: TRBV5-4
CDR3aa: ASSPLWGRQEETQY

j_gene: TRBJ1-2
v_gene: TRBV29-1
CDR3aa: SGWLGSGYT

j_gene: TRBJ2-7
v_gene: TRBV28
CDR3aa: ASTVAQGSYEQY

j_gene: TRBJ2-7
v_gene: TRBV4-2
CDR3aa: ASSQAAGVGYEQY

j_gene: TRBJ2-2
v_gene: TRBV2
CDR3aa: ASSEEGGTGELF

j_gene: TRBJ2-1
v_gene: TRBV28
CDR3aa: ASSLPPRLAGALHNEQF

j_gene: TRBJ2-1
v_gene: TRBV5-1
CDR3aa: ASRLEGAYNEQF

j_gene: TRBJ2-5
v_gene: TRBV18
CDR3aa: ASSPEEETQY

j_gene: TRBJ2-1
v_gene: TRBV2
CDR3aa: ASSVDSYNEQF

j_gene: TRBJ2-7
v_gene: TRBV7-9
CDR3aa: ASSLAPGQGTGASEQY

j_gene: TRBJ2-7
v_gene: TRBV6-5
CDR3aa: ANPLAGNYEQY

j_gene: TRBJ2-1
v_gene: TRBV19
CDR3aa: ARGQNNEQF

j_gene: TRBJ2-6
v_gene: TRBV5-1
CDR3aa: ASSPRSPGSTGANVLT

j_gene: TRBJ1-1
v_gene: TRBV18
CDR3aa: ASSPGEARNTEAF

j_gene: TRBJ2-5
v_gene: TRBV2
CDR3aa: ASSGQGEETQY

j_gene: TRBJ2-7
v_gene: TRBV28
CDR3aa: ASSPTSGGGSYEQY

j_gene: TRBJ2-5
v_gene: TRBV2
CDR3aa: ASTNQARGETQY

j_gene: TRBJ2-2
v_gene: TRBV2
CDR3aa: ASRSPGLVYAGELF

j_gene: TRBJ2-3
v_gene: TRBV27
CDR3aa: ASRRDSTDTQY

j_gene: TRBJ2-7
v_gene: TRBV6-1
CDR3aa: ASSEAVREGLYEQY

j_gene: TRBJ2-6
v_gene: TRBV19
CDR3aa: ASSRGRYSGANVLT

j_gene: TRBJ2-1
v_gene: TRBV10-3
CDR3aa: AIGKVTGGAYNEQF

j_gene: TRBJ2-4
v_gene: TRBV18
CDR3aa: ASSKGQPLAKNIQY

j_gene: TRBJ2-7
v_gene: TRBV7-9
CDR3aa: ASSPGVGTAYEQY

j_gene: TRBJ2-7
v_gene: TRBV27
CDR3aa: ASSARWGFSYEQY

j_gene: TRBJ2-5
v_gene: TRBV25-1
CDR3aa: ASSDGLAEQETQY

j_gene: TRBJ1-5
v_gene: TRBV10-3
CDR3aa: AIRGVDSNQPQH

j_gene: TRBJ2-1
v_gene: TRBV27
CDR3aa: ASSAQGNNEQF

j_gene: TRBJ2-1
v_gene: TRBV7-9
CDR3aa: ASSLGIINEQF

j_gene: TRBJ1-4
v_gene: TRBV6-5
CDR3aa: ASSPGRYDEKLF

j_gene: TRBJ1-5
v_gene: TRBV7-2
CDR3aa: ASSSPPGPQH

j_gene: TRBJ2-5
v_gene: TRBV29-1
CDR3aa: SVDRLAGRETQY

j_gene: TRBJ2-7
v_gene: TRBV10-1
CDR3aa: ASSEFGNSYEQY

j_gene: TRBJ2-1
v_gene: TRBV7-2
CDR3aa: ASSSKAGIGDEQF

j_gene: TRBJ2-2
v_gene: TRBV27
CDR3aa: ASRPTSGNTGELF